These 27 T cell receptor beta chains originate from one sample sequenced in a study of T-cell reconstitution after alpha-beta-depleted transplantation in children. For TCRbeta, the library was prepared with unique molecular identifiers. One entry per CDR3 protein, called by TCRdb with MiXCR from the PCR reads. Here the sample spans 500,000 to 600,000 distinct CDR3 sequences, 27% being singletons. Sequencing was performed on PBMCs, taken before TCRalphabeta/CD19-depleted stem cell transplant. These receptors originate from a boy younger than two with Wiskott-Aldrich syndrome, due to receive a stem cell transplant.

The V gene is TRBV20-1, the J gene TRBJ2-2; D gene unclear. This CDR3 has 12 residues. Between the trimmed V and J ends, which lost 1 base and 4 bases, there was a span of 4 bases. The germline V gene has CDR1 DFQATT and CDR2 SNEGSKA (reference sequence). CDR3 sequence reads: CSARALTGELFF. The DNA of the CDR3 is TGCAGTGCTAGAGCTCTCACCGGGGAGCTGTTTTTT.

The sample holds a few counts of this clonotype. The chain joins TRBV18 to TRBJ2-1; D is unclear. The V and J ends lost 6 bases and 8 bases respectively, with 14 bases between them. The CDR3 runs 13 residues. Germline V lookup: CDR1 KGHSH, CDR2 LQKENI. CDR3 sequence reads: CASSRASEYEQFF. The CDR3 DNA is TGTGCCAGCTCTAGGGCGTCCGAGTATGAGCAGTTCTTC. The variable domain in full, completed from reference TRBV18 and TRBJ2-1, reads NAGVMQNPRHLVRRRGQEARLRCSPMKGHSHVYWYRQLPEEGLKFMVYLQKENIIDESGMPKERFSAEFPKEGPSILRIQQVVRGDSAAYFCASSRASEYEQFFGPGTRLTVL.

This clonotype came up a few times. This rearrangement joins TRBV19 to TRBJ2-7; 7 positions agree with TRBD2. V lost 4 bases and J lost 1; bases outside the gene matches: 4. Germline CDR1 reads LNHDA; CDR2 reads SQIVND (reference sequence). The CDR3 loop spans 14 amino acids. The CDR3 nucleotides are TGTGCCAGTAGTAACCGGGAGGTTTCCTACGAGCAGTACTTC. Its protein is CASSNREVSYEQYF.

A few counts support this clonotype. For the CDR3, the DNA is TGTGCCAGTACGCAACGACCAGGAGGGATAATGAACACCGGGGAGCTGTTTTTT. This sequence encodes CASTQRPGGIMNTGELFF. The genes are TRBV19 and TRBJ2-2, with TRBD2 as a possible D gene (6 bases). The CDR3 spans 18 residues. Trimming took off 7 bases at V and 1 base at J, with 22 bases between the two ends. Germline CDR1 LNHDA, CDR2 SQIVND (reference sequence).

A few counts support this clonotype. The chain couples TRBV29-1 to TRBJ2-5; D perhaps matches TRBD2 (6 bases). Trimming removed 7 bases at V and 1 base at J, with 10 bases between. The CDR3 runs 12 residues. Germline V lookup: CDR1 SQVTM, CDR2 ANQGSEA. CDR3 loop: CSARESQETQYF. In DNA form, the CDR3 reads TGCAGCGCTCGGGAGTCCCAAGAGACCCAGTACTTC.

In this sample, this clonotype turned up a few times. The chain employs TRBV10-3 and TRBJ2-5; maybe TRBD2 (5 bases). The CDR3 extends over 15 amino acids. Trimming stripped 3 bases from V and 4 bases from J, with 15 bases between. Per germline, CDR1 ENHRY and CDR2 SYGVKD. This CDR3 reads CAISDPLNRGETQYF. For the CDR3, the DNA is TGTGCCATCAGTGACCCCCTGAACCGGGGAGAGACCCAGTACTTC.

The sample holds a few counts of this clonotype. The CDR3: CASSLSTGSWERAFF. In nucleotides, the CDR3 is TGTGCCAGCAGCTTAAGCACCGGGTCGTGGGAGAGAGCTTTCTTT. The chain carries TRBV7-3 and TRBJ1-1; D remains ambiguous. Trimming shortened V by 1 base and J by 10 bases, and 19 bases separated the two germline ends. Germline CDR1 reads SGHTA; CDR2 reads FQGTGA. The CDR3 has 15 residues.

A few counts support this clonotype. This chain links TRBV4-2 with TRBJ2-2; D gene uncertain. Germline assignment: CDR1 LGHNA and CDR2 YNFKEQ. CDR3 length: 15 residues. V lost 0 bases to trimming and J lost 4 bases, with 9 bases between them. The CDR3 DNA reads TGTGCCAGCAGCCAAGATGATAGTGGCACCGGGGAGCTGTTTTTT. Translation gives CASSQDDSGTGELFF.

Only a few counts were recorded for this clonotype. The rearrangement uses TRBV18 and TRBJ2-1, with TRBD2 identical over 11 bases. After removal of 3 bases from V and 4 bases from J, the junction contained 20 bases not matched to a gene. CDR1 is KGHSH and CDR2 is LQKENI in the germline V gene. The CDR3 covers 21 residues. The CDR3 coding sequence is TGTGCCAGCTCACCTCTCCCCGGGGCACGACTAGCGGGACGGGATTACAATGAGCAGTTCTTC. It codes for CASSPLPGARLAGRDYNEQFF.

The gene calls are TRBV10-2 and TRBJ2-1; possibly TRBD1 for D (5 bases). CDR1 and CDR2 (germline): WSHSY, SAAADI. V lost 3 bases to trimming and J lost 4 bases, with 16 bases between them. The CDR3 is 16 amino acids. The chain's CDR3 is CASSDFGARGYNEQFF. The CDR3 DNA follows: TGCGCCAGCAGTGACTTTGGGGCTAGGGGATACAATGAGCAGTTCTTC.

This chain links TRBV10-3 with TRBJ1-6, with TRBD1 matching 7 bases. The germline gives CDR1 ENHRY, CDR2 SYGVKD. The CDR3 sequence is 14 residues long. The V gene end was trimmed by 8 bases and the J gene end by 10 bases; junction bases not matched to a gene: 11. CDR3 coding DNA: TGTGCCATCGGATTGACAGGGCAGGCGTCACCCCTCCACTTT. Protein product: CAIGLTGQASPLHF.

V gene TRBV7-9 combines with J gene TRBJ2-7; 7 bases fit TRBD1. Trimming cost V 5 bases and J 0 bases; bases outside gene matches: 10. Germline V gives CDR1 SEHNR, CDR2 FQNEAQ (reference sequence). This CDR3 comprises 16 residues. CDR3 protein: CASSPLPGQISYEQYF. The CDR3 nucleotides are TGTGCCAGCAGCCCCCTACCGGGACAGATCTCCTACGAGCAGTACTTC.

The chain recombines TRBV2 with TRBJ2-3, with D unclear. Trimming removed 6 bases from V and 6 bases from J, with 10 bases in between. The length of the CDR3 is 12 residues. The germline V gene encodes CDR1 SNHLY and CDR2 FYNNEI. CDR3 in DNA: TGTGCCAGCAGGCTCTTTGAGGATACGCAGTATTTT. Its protein product is CASRLFEDTQYF. The complete variable domain, with remaining parts taken from reference TRBV2 and TRBJ2-3, reads EPEVTQTPSHQVTQMGQEVILRCVPISNHLYFYWYRQILGQKVEFLVSFYNNEISEKSEIFDDQFSVERPDGSNFTLKIRSTKLEDSAMYFCASRLFEDTQYFGPGTRLTVL.

The V call is TRBV4-1, the J call TRBJ2-7; D possibly corresponds to TRBD2 (5 bases). The CDR3 extends over 15 amino acids. CDR1 is MGHRA and CDR2 is YSYEKL in the germline V gene. Trimming cost V 1 base and J 3 bases, with 13 bases left between them. The CDR3 is CASSQVDTGIYEQYF. The CDR3, as DNA: TGCGCCAGCAGCCAAGTTGACACGGGGATCTACGAGCAGTACTTC.

This clonotype occurred once. This CDR3 reads CASSRSAGTGYEQYF. CDR3 in DNA: TGTGCCAGCAGCCGCTCTGCCGGGACAGGCTACGAGCAGTACTTC. This chain joins TRBV12-3 or TRBV12-4 and TRBJ2-7; TRBD1 aligns across 8 bases. With 6 bases clipped from V and 3 bases from J, the junction kept 10 bases outside the gene matches. This CDR3 is built from 15 residues.

In this sample, this clonotype turned up a few times. The chain uses TRBV18 and TRBJ2-7; tentatively, D is TRBD1 or TRBD2 (5 bases each). The V end was cut by 3 bases, the J end by 7 bases, with 19 bases between. Germline V gene sequence: CDR1 KGHSH, CDR2 LQKENI. This CDR3 is 15 amino acids long. As DNA, the CDR3 is TGTGCCAGCTCACCCGCATTGGACGGGGACGGGGAGCAGTACTTC. It specifies CASSPALDGDGEQYF.

This clonotype was seen only a few times. The chain links TRBV5-5 to TRBJ1-1; 7 bases line up with TRBD1. Trimming at V came to 4 bases and at J to 1 base, leaving 4 bases not matched to a gene. CDR1 is SGHKS, CDR2 YYEKEE, per germline (reference sequence). This CDR3 is 14 amino acids long. In nucleotides, the CDR3 is TGTGCCAGCAGCCCGGGACAGAAGAACACTGAAGCTTTCTTT. Protein sequence: CASSPGQKNTEAFF.

This clonotype was seen a handful of times. The chain joins TRBV5-1 to TRBJ2-6; perhaps TRBD2 as D (6 bases). CDR1 and CDR2 from the germline V gene are SGHRS and YFSETQ. This CDR3 has 15 residues. V was shortened by 7 bases and J by 0 bases, with 11 bases between the two germline ends. The CDR3: CASEEGSSGANVLTF. In nucleotides, the CDR3 is TGCGCCAGCGAGGAGGGGAGCTCTGGGGCCAACGTCCTGACTTTC.

This chain connects TRBV7-9 to TRBJ2-1, with a weak D call TRBD2 (6 bases). Trimming took 5 bases from V and 1 from J, leaving 12 bases between them. Germline V CDR1 and CDR2: SEHNR, FQNEAQ (reference sequence). CDR3 length equals 15 residues. CDR3 DNA sequence: TGTGCCAGCAGCCCCAGGGACTGGTCCTACAATGAGCAGTTCTTC. It specifies CASSPRDWSYNEQFF.

This chain connects TRBV27 to TRBJ2-6, with D perhaps matching TRBD2 (5 bases). The CDR3 consists of 15 residues. With 5 bases removed from V and 4 bases from J, the gap between germline ends came to 12 bases. The germline V gene has CDR1 MNHEY and CDR2 SMNVEV (reference sequence). The CDR3 nucleotides read TGTGCCAGCAGTCATAGAGGGATAGGGGCCAACGTCCTGACTTTC. Translated, it gives CASSHRGIGANVLTF.

This clonotype was counted only a few times. The chain employs TRBV29-1 and TRBJ1-1; D unresolved. The CDR3 is made up of 13 amino acids. Germline CDR1 is SQVTM and CDR2 is ANQGSEA. The V and J ends lost 3 bases and 3 bases respectively, with 11 bases between them. The CDR3, as DNA: TGCAGCGTTGACGCAGGCGGATACACTGAAGCTTTCTTT. Residues: CSVDAGGYTEAFF. The whole variable domain, filled in from reference TRBV29-1 and TRBJ1-1, reads SAVISQKPSRDICQRGTSLTIQCQVDSQVTMMFWYRQQPGQSLTLIATANQGSEATYESGFVIDKFPISRPNLTFSTLTVSNMSPEDSSIYLCSVDAGGYTEAFFGQGTRLTVV.

This chain uses TRBV20-1 with TRBJ2-1, with 10 bases matching TRBD2. Trimming cost V 0 bases and J 0 bases; bases outside gene matches: 8. Looked up from germline, CDR1 is DFQATT and CDR2 is SNEGSKA (reference sequence). This CDR3 has 18 residues. The CDR3: CSARDFGSGGGSYNEQFF. CDR3 coding DNA: TGCAGTGCTAGAGATTTTGGGAGCGGGGGGGGCTCCTACAATGAGCAGTTCTTC.

As for this clonotype: Its ends do not fully match the called genes, so a read error is possible. The chain links TRBV15 to TRBJ2-2; D perhaps matches TRBD2 (6 bases). Germline values: CDR1 LNHNV, CDR2 YYDKDF (reference sequence). The CDR3 sequence is 16 residues long. CDR3 DNA sequence: TGTGCCACCAGCAGAGTCGCGGGAATCATCACCGGGGAGCTGATTTTT. As protein: CATSRVAGIITGELIF.

This chain connects TRBV7-9 to TRBJ2-6; unclear D gene. The CDR3 is 17 amino acids. V shed 5 bases and J shed 0 bases, with 14 bases lying between them. The germline CDR1 and CDR2 sequences are SEHNR and FQNEAQ (reference sequence). The CDR3 bases are TGTGCCAGCAGCCCGAAGGTCCAGTTCTCTGGGGCCAACGTCCTGACTTTC. Translated: CASSPKVQFSGANVLTF. Based on the CDR3 plus reference TRBV7-9 and TRBJ2-6, the full variable domain is DTGVSQNPRHKITKRGQNVTFRCDPISEHNRLYWYRQTLGQGPEFLTYFQNEAQLEKSRLLSDRFSAERPKGSFSTLEIQRTEQGDSAMYLCASSPKVQFSGANVLTFGAGSRLTVL.

The rearrangement joins TRBV29-1 to TRBJ2-5; D gene unclear. The ends were cut back, 4 bases at V and 4 bases at J, with 7 bases in the middle. The CDR3 has 11 amino acids. Germline V gives CDR1 SQVTM, CDR2 ANQGSEA. The CDR3 region is CSVATSETQYF. The CDR3 bases are TGCAGCGTTGCAACATCAGAGACCCAGTACTTC.

The sample holds a few counts of this clonotype. V usage is TRBV3-1 and J usage is TRBJ2-7, with 8 positions matching TRBD1. V trimming: 6 bases; J trimming: 3 bases; junction bases outside the gene matches: 4. Looked up from germline, CDR1 is LGHDT and CDR2 is YNNKEL (reference sequence). The CDR3 sequence is 13 residues long. In DNA form, the CDR3 reads TGTGCCAGCAGTAGGGGACAGGTCTACGAGCAGTACTTC. Translating gives CASSRGQVYEQYF.

V gene TRBV5-5 combines with J gene TRBJ1-1, with no clear D. V was cut by 0 bases and J by 4 bases, with 13 bases left in between. The CDR3 consists of 15 residues. Germline CDR1 and CDR2: SGHKS and YYEKEE (reference sequence). For the CDR3, the DNA is TGTGCCAGCAGCTTGGAGGGCCGCGGGAGCACTGAAGCTTTCTTT. It translates to CASSLEGRGSTEAFF.